This T cell receptor beta chain emerged from a study of CD8 T cells in ankylosing spondylitis. This clonotype appeared many times. Antigen unknown. Trimming left V 6 bases short and J 5 bases short, with 18 bases between. Germline V gene lookup returns CDR1 MNHEY and CDR2 SMNVEV (reference sequence). CDR3 length: 15 amino acids. A single record per CDR3 protein comes from TCRdb applying MiXCR to the 5' RACE reads. Of about 510,000 distinct CDR3 sequences listed, 5.3% were seen once; the top ten hold roughly 3.2%. Whole-study results and caveats: Ankylosing spondylitis blood appeared to be characterized by a TCR beta motif of under ten highly homologous variants. Reactive arthritis synovial fluid and blood were previously reported to contain some motif variants. Disease-linked clones bore a CD8+ phenotype, appearing relatively rarely in peripheral blood.

The receptor was derived from a male donor with ankylosing spondylitis. Sequencing was done on a sample of blood, either unsorted or a sorted T cell fraction (not recorded which). This chain joins TRBV27 and TRBJ2-3; TRBD2 might be the D (7 bases). DNA for the CDR3: TGTGCCAGCAGCCTGGGGGGGCCTTTCGGAGATACGCAGTATTTT. Amino acid sequence: CASSLGGPFGDTQYF.